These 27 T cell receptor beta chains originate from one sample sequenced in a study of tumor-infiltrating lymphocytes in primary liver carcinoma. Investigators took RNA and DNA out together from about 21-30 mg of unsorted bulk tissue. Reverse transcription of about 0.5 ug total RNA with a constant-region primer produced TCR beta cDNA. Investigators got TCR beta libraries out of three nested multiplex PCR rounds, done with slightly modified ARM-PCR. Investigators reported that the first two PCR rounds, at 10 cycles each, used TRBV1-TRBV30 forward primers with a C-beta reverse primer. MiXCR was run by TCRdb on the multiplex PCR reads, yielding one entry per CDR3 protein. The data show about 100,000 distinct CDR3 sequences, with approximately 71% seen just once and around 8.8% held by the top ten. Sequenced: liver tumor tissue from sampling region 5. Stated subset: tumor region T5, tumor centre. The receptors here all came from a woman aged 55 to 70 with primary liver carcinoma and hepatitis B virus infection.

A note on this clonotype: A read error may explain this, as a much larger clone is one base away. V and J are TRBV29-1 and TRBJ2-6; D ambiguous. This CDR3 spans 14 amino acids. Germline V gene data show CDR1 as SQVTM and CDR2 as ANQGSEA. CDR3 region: CGVAPLSGTNVLTF. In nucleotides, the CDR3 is TGCGGCGTTGCCCCTCTCTCTGGGACCAACGTCCTGACTTTC.

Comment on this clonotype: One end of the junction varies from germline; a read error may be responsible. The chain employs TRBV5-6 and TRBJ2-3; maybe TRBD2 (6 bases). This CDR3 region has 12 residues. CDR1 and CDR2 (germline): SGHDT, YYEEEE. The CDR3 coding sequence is TGTGCCGGCAGCCCACGGAGGGCTACGCAGTATTTT. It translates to CAGSPRRATQYF. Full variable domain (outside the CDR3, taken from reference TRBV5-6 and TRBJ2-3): DAGVTQSPTHLIKTRGQQVTLRCSPKSGHDTVSWYQQALGQGPQFIFQYYEEEERQRGNFPDRFSGHQFPNYSSELNVNALLLGDSALYLCAGSPRRATQYFGPGTRLTVL.

CDR3 bases: TGCAGCGCTCCCTTGGGGGTCGAGACCCAGTACTTC. Translation: CSAPLGVETQYF. This rearrangement joins TRBV29-1 to TRBJ2-5; D is perhaps TRBD1 or TRBD2 (5 bases each). Germline CDR1 is SQVTM and CDR2 is ANQGSEA. This CDR3 contains 12 residues. The ends were cut back, 7 bases at V and 5 bases at J, with 14 bases in the middle.

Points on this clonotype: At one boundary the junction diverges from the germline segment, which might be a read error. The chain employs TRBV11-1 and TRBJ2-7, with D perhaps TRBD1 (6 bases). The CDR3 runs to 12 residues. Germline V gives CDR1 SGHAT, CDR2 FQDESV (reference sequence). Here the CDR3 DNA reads TGTGCCAGTAGCTTAGACAGGATAGAGCAGTACTTC. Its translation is CASSLDRIEQYF.

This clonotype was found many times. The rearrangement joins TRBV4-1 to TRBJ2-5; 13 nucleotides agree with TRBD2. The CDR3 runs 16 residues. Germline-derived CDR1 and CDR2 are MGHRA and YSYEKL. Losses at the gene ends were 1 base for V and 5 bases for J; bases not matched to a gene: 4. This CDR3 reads CASSQGELAGGETQYF. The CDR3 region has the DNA TGCGCCAGCAGCCAAGGGGAACTAGCGGGAGGGGAGACCCAGTACTTC.

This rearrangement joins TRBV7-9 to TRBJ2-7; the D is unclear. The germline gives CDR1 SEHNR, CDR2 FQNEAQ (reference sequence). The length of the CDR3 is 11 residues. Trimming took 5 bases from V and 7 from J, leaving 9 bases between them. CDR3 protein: CASSIGAEQYF. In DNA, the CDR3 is TGTGCCAGCAGCATTGGAGCTGAGCAGTACTTC.

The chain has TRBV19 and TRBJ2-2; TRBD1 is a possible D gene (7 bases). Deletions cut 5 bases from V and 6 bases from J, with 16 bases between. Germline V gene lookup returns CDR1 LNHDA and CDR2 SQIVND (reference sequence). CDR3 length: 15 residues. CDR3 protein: CASSSQGGYPGELFF. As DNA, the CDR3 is TGTGCCAGTAGTTCCCAGGGGGGATACCCCGGGGAGCTGTTTTTT.

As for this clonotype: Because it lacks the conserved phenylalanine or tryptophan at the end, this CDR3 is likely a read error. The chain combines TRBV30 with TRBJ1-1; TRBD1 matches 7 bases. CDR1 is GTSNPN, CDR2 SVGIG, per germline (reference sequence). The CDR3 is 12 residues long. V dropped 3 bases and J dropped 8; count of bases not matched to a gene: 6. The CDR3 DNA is TGTGCCTGGAGGACAGGGTTTACCGAAGCTTTCTCT. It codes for CAWRTGFTEAFS.

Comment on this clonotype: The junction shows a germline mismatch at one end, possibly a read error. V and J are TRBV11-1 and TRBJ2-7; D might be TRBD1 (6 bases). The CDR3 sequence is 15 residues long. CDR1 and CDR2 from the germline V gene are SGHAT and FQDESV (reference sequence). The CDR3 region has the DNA TGCGTCAGCAGCCCTCGGACAGCAAGACTACGCGAGGAGTACTTC. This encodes CVSSPRTARLREEYF.

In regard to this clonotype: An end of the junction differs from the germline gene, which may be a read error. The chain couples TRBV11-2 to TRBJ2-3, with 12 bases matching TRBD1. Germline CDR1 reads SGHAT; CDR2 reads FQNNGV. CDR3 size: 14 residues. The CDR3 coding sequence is TGTGTCAGCAACCGGGACAGGGGGCCAGATACGCAGTATTTT. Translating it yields CVSNRDRGPDTQYF.

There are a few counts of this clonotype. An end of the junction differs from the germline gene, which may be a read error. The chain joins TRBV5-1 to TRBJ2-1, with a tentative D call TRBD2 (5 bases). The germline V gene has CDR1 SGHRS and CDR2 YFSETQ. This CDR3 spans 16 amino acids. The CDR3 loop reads CASSLDPSRTYNEQFF. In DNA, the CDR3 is TGCGCCAGCAGCTTGGACCCTAGCAGGACTTACAATGAGCAATTCTTC.

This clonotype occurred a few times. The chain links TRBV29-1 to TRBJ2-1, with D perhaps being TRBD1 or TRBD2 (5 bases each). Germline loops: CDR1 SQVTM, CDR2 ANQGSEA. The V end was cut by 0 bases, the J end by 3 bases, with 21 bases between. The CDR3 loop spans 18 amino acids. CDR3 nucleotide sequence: TGCAGCGTTGAAGATCAGGGATGGGGGAGCGTTGGCTACAATGAGCAGTTCTTC. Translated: CSVEDQGWGSVGYNEQFF.

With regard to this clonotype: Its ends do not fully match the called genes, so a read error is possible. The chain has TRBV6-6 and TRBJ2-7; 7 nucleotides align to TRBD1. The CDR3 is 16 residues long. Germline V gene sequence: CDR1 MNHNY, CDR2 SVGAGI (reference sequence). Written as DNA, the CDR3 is TGTGCCAGCAGTTGCTCCGTGACAGGGACCACCTATGAGCAGTACTTC. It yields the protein CASSCSVTGTTYEQYF.

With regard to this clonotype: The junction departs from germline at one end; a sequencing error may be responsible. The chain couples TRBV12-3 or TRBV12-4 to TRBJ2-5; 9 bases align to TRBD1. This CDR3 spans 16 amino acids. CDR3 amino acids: CASNPLGDREMETQYF. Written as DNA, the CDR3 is TGTGCCAGCAACCCTCTGGGGGACAGGGAAATGGAGACCCAGTATTTC.

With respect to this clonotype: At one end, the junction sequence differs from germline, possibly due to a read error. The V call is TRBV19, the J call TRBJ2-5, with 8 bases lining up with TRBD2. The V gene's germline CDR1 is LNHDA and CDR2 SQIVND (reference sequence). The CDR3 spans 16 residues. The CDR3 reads CASSKRITGTRETQYF. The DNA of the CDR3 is TGTGCCAGTAGCAAACGAATCACCGGGACTAGGGAGACCCAATACTTC.

The CDR3 DNA is TGTGCCAGCAGTGAGGGCACAGGGGATCCTCCCGCTAAAGCTTTCTTT. Its protein product is CASSEGTGDPPAKAFF. The gene calls are TRBV6-1 and TRBJ1-1, with 7 nucleotides matching TRBD1. Germline V gene data show CDR1 as MNHNS and CDR2 as SASEGT. J lost 9 bases, V lost 3 bases, and 16 bases had no gene match. This CDR3 contains 16 residues.

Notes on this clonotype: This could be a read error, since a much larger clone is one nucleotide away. The CDR3 bases are TGTGCCAGCAACCCCTGGAAAAGCTCCTACGAGCAGTACTTC. Translating gives CASNPWKSSYEQYF. V gene TRBV28 combines with J gene TRBJ2-7; D uncertain. Trimming left V 7 bases short and J 0 bases short, with 13 bases between. Germline V gene lookup returns CDR1 MDHEN and CDR2 SYDVKM. CDR3 length equals 14 residues. The entire variable domain, with the rest obtained from reference TRBV28 and TRBJ2-7, is as follows: DVKVTQSSRYLVKRTGEKVFLECVQDMDHENMFWYRQDPGLGLRLIYFSYDVKMKEKGDIPEGYSVSREKKERFSLILESASTNQTSMYLCASNPWKSSYEQYFGPGTRLTVT.

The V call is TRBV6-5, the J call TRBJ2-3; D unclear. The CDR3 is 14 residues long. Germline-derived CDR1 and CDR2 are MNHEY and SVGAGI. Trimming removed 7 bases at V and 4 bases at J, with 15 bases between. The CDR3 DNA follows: TGTGCCAGCATCAGGTCATCTGGGTCAGATACGCAGTATTTT. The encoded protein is CASIRSSGSDTQYF.

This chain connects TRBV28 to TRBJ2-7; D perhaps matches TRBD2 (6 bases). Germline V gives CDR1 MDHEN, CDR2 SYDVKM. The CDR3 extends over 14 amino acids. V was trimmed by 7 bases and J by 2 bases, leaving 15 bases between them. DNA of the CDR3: TGTGCCAGCATCCCCGGGACTGCGCCCTACGAGCAGTACTTC. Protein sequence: CASIPGTAPYEQYF.

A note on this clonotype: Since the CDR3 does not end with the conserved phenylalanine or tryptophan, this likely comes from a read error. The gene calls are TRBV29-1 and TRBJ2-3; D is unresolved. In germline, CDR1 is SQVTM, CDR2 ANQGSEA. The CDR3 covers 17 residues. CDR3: CSVGQTPDGSLADTQYS. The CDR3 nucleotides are TGCAGCGTTGGGCAAACCCCGGACGGAAGCCTCGCAGATACTCAGTATTCT.

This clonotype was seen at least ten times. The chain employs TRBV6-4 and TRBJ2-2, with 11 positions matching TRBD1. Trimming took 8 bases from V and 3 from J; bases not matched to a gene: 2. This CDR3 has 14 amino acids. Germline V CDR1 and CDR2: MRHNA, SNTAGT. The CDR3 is CASRTGGDTGELFF. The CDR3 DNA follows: TGTGCCAGCCGGACAGGGGGCGACACCGGGGAGCTGTTTTTT.

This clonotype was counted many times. The CDR3 loop is CASSQGPNYGYTF. The CDR3 DNA follows: TGTGCCAGCAGCCAAGGACCGAACTATGGCTACACCTTC. The V and J genes are TRBV14 and TRBJ1-2; D is ambiguous. This CDR3 is built from 13 residues. The germline V and J ends were trimmed by 1 base and 2 bases, with 5 bases remaining between them. CDR1 and CDR2 from the germline V gene are SGHDN and FVKESK.

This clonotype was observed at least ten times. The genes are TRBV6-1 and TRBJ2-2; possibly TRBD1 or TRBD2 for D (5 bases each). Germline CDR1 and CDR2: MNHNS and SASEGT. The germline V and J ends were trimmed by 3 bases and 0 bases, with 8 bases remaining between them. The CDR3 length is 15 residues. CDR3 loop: CASSDRDPNTGELFF. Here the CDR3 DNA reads TGTGCCAGCAGTGACCGGGACCCGAACACCGGGGAGCTGTTTTTT.

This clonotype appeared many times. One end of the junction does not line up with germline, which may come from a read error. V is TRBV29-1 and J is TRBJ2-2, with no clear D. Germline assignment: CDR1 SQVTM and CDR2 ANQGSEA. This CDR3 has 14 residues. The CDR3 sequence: CSVSKSGGTEELFF. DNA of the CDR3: TGCAGCGTTTCAAAGTCCGGCGGCACCGAGGAGCTGTTTTTT.

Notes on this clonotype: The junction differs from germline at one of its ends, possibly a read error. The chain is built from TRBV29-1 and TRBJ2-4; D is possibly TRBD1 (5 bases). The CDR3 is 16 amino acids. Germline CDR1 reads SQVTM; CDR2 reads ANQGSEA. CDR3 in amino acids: CNVELGLGRAKNIQYF. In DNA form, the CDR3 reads TGCAACGTTGAATTGGGCCTGGGGCGAGCCAAAAATATTCAGTACTTC. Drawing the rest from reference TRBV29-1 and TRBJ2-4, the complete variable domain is SAVISQKPSRDICQRGTSLTIQCQVDSQVTMMFWYRQQPGQSLTLIATANQGSEATYESGFVIDKFPISRPNLTFSTLTVSNMSPEDSSIYLCNVELGLGRAKNIQYFGAGTRLSVL.

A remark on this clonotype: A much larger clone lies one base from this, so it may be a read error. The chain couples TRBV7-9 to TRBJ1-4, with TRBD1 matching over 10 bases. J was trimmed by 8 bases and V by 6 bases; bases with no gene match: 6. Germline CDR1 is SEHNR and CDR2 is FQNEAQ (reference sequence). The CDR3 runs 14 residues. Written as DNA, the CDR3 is TGTGCCAGCAGATTGGGGACAGGGGCCGAAAAACTGTTTTTT. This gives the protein CASRLGTGAEKLFF.

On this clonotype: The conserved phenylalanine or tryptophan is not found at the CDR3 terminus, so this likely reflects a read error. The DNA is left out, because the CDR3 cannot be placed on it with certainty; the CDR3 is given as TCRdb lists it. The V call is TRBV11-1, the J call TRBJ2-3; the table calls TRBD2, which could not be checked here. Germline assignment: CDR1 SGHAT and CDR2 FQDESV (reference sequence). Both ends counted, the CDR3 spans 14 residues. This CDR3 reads CASSLMQRAGESHL.